This note documents a single T cell receptor beta chain sequence. The antigen it recognizes is unknown. Per-base qualities were not stored, and no clone one base away is much larger. The CDR3 starts with the cysteine, ends with the phenylalanine, and has 19 residues. This entry keeps only the CDR3 DNA: 57 bases, framed from base 1. CDR1 and CDR2 were assigned from the germline V gene as KGHDR and SFDVKD. The germline V and J ends show losses of 1 base and 1 base respectively, and no gene match explains 12 bases of the junction. These data belong to a study of T-cell memory formation after mild COVID-19 (dated by TCRdb to the early 2020s). Notes on the research overall: TCR sequence clusters from the two donors were largely donor specific. Longitudinal TCRalpha and TCRbeta repertoire sequencing tracked T-cell clones expanding and contracting after mild COVID-19 in a couple of donors. Two young, previously healthy adult volunteers, one female and one male, were included in the cohort.

Sequencing relied on an Illumina NovaSeq 6000. TCRalpha and TCRbeta cDNA libraries were constructed by 5'RACE with constant-segment primers, with sample barcodes and unique molecular identifiers being introduced. Trizol reagent was used to extract RNA from every sample. Amplification of the libraries took two PCR steps, and the second step added a second sample barcode plus Illumina TruSeq adapters. Sequencing of the libraries was done on an Illumina NovaSeq, producing 2 x 150 bp paired-end reads. Per the authors' processing: With migec v1.2.7, reads were demultiplexed and then collapsed into UMI-guided consensus sequences. Using mixcr v2.1.11, UMI consensuses were aligned to TRA and TRB V and J templates and then assembled into clonotypes. A clonotype was counted as expanded or contracted only when both edgeR and NoisET called the clonotype significant, with the noise models trained on biological replicates. For edgeR calls, the cutoffs were a false discovery rate-adjusted p below 0.01 and a log2 fold-change threshold of 1. As an exploratory analysis of dynamics, PCA with hierarchical clustering was applied to max-normalized trajectories of the 1000 most abundant clonotypes. The CD4 or CD8 phenotype of responding clones was assigned using the separately sequenced CD4+ and CD8+ repertoires. The public reads were reprocessed in TCRdb via fastp at Q25 and MiXCR, keeping in-frame beta chains. Each CDR3 protein gets just one entry, which takes the most common genes and DNA from the rows behind it. These V and J calls rely on TCRdb rather than the paper's analysis. The sample table lists around 510,000 distinct CDR3 sequences, about a fifth of them with a count of one. Of the sample, about 8.4% is held by the ten largest clones.

Ficoll-Paque density gradient centrifugation was used to isolate PBMCs. Findings and caveats that apply to the study as a whole: Clones contracting from day 15 to 85 had balanced CD4/CD8 phenotypes, while a second wave expanding from day 15 to 37 was biased towards CD4+. Some responding clones were detected in pre-infection memory, suggesting pre-existing cross-reactive memory T cells joined the SARS-CoV-2 response. The study covered only a couple of mild cases, and larger cohorts including severe cases with pre-infection samples were considered necessary. SARS-CoV-2 specificity was not confirmed for the second-wave clones peaking on day 37. Contracting CD4+ clones turned up mainly in the CM and EM memory subsets, whereas EMRA was where CD8+ clones were enriched.

The clonotype originates from an adult woman who had mild COVID-19 (a few samples of this study predate the infection). The sample titles of this study are shuffled in the database, so cell type and time point are left out; the donor was told from shared clones. The sequenced sample was PBMCs or a T cell subset sorted from them (not recorded which). The rearranged chain carries TRBV24-1 and TRBJ2-3, and TRBD2 matches 8 of the central bases. The DNA reads as follows: TGTGCCACCAGTGATTTCCGGGCGGGGGGACGGGGCGGCACAGATACGCAGTATTTT. Translated, this gives CATSDFRAGGRGGTDTQYF.